One sample yielded the 18 T cell receptor beta chains listed below, sequenced in a study of glioma-infiltrating T cells after dendritic cell vaccination. TCRdb's table, derived via immunoSEQ multiplex PCR, lists solely in-frame clones and lacks some. The sample comprises roughly 80,000 clones, 80% to 90% of which are singletons, and approximately 2.1% rests with the top ten. Time point indicated: after dendritic cell vaccination, including at tumor progression/relapse. This material consisted of blood, taken after dendritic cell vaccination. The receptor source for this set is a human donor with glioblastoma.

This sequence joins TRBV28 and TRBJ1-2; D call uncertain. V was pared by 5 bases and J by 2 bases, with 9 bases between. Germline CDR1 and CDR2: MDHEN and SYDVKM. CDR3 length: 13 residues. The DNA of the CDR3 is TGTGCCAGCAGTCCCCAAGCCAACTATGGCTACACCTTC. Encoded protein: CASSPQANYGYTF.

This CDR3 is CASRAREGADTQYF. CDR3 sequence (DNA): TGTGCCAGCAGGGCGCGGGAGGGCGCAGATACGCAGTATTTT. The rearrangement links TRBV6-1 to TRBJ2-3, with 9 positions matching TRBD2. CDR3 length: 14 amino acids. V gave up 6 bases and J gave up 4 bases; unmatched junction bases: 5. Germline V CDR1 and CDR2: MNHNS, SASEGT.

This chain joins TRBV28 and TRBJ2-7; 8 bases line up with TRBD1. V gave up 6 bases and J gave up 0 bases; unmatched junction bases: 13. CDR1 MDHEN and CDR2 SYDVKM come from the germline V gene. The CDR3 is made up of 17 amino acids. The DNA of the CDR3 is TGTGCCAGCAGCCCCGTGGGAGTGGGACAGGCCTCCTACGAGCAGTACTTC. Translation: CASSPVGVGQASYEQYF.

CDR3 in amino acids: CASSPRDSSLVAQYF. Written as DNA, the CDR3 is TGCGCCAGCAGCCCACGGGACAGCAGCCTGGTGGCCCAGTACTTC. This sequence joins TRBV4-1 and TRBJ2-5, with 7 bases matching TRBD1. CDR1 and CDR2 (germline): MGHRA, YSYEKL. There are 15 residues in the CDR3. After removal of 4 bases from V and 9 bases from J, the junction contained 14 bases not matched to a gene.

The V gene is TRBV15, the J gene TRBJ2-3; weak D call: TRBD2 (6 bases). CDR1 is LNHNV and CDR2 is YYDKDF in the germline V gene (reference sequence). The CDR3 has 15 amino acids. The V and J ends lost 11 bases and 4 bases respectively, with 22 bases between them. The CDR3: CAASLWRREADTQYF. In nucleotides, the CDR3 is TGTGCCGCCTCCCTTTGGCGGAGGGAAGCAGATACGCAGTATTTT.

The CDR3 spells CASKLKLGAGDTQYF. CDR3 coding DNA: TGCGCCAGCAAGCTCAAGCTGGGGGCAGGAGATACGCAGTATTTT. The gene calls are TRBV4-3 and TRBJ2-3; maybe TRBD1 (6 bases). Germline loops: CDR1 LGHNA, CDR2 YSLEER. V was shortened by 7 bases and J by 5 bases, with 19 bases between the two germline ends. The CDR3 sequence is 15 residues long.

This chain uses TRBV7-6 with TRBJ2-5; D not certain. The CDR3 is 13 residues long. Germline V gene sequence: CDR1 SGHVS, CDR2 FNYEAQ. Deletions cut 4 bases from V and 1 base from J, with 7 bases between. Here the CDR3 reads CASSSPPQETQYF. Here the CDR3 DNA reads TGTGCCAGCAGCTCCCCTCCCCAAGAGACCCAGTACTTC.

The chain uses TRBV7-2 and TRBJ2-4; maybe TRBD2 (6 bases). The CDR3 totals 14 residues. Germline values: CDR1 SGHTA, CDR2 FQGNSA. V lost 4 bases and J 7 bases, leaving 14 bases between the germline ends. In DNA form, the CDR3 reads TGTGCCAGCAGCTCAATCGGGGCGGGGAACATTCAGTACTTC. This codes for CASSSIGAGNIQYF.

V and J are TRBV15 and TRBJ2-1, with D possibly matching TRBD1 (5 bases). The CDR3 is 18 residues long. Trimming cost V 0 bases and J 8 bases, with 23 bases left between them. CDR1 and CDR2 (germline): LNHNV, YYDKDF (reference sequence). The CDR3 region is CATSRELFKGPTVDEQFF. The DNA of the CDR3 is TGTGCCACCAGCAGAGAATTGTTCAAGGGGCCGACCGTGGATGAGCAGTTCTTC.

The rearrangement uses TRBV7-9 and TRBJ1-1; maybe TRBD1 (5 bases). Trimming shortened V by 5 bases and J by 1 base, and 11 bases separated the two germline ends. This CDR3 has 14 amino acids. Per the germline V gene, CDR1 is SEHNR and CDR2 is FQNEAQ (reference sequence). The CDR3 DNA is TGTGCCAGCAGCGGGGGACTTTGGAACACTGAAGCTTTCTTT. Amino acid sequence: CASSGGLWNTEAFF.

V gene TRBV10-3 combines with J gene TRBJ2-1, with D possibly TRBD2 on 5 matching bases. The germline CDR1 and CDR2 sequences are ENHRY and SYGVKD. The CDR3 runs 13 residues. V was clipped by 6 bases and J by 8 bases, with 14 bases between them. As DNA, the CDR3 is TGTGCCATCAGCCTGGACTGGCAGGATGAGCAGTTCTTC. It translates to CAISLDWQDEQFF.

This chain joins TRBV11-3 and TRBJ2-1; perhaps TRBD1 as D (6 bases). The CDR3 totals 16 residues. V was cut by 5 bases and J by 7 bases, with 21 bases left in between. Germline values: CDR1 SGHNT, CDR2 YENEEA. CDR3 loop: CASSKDSPYADNEQFF. The CDR3 DNA follows: TGTGCCAGCAGCAAGGACAGTCCTTATGCGGATAATGAGCAGTTCTTC.

V usage is TRBV5-1 and J usage is TRBJ2-1; possibly TRBD1 for D (5 bases). Germline V gives CDR1 SGHRS, CDR2 YFSETQ. This CDR3 contains 15 residues. V was trimmed by 5 bases and J by 0 bases, leaving 12 bases between them. DNA of the CDR3: TGCGCCAGCAGATGGACCGACAGCTCCTACAATGAGCAGTTCTTC. Residues: CASRWTDSSYNEQFF.

Only one count was recorded for this clone. The chain couples TRBV5-5 to TRBJ1-3, with a possible D match to TRBD1 (5 bases). Trimming stripped 1 base from V and 0 bases from J, with 5 bases between. This CDR3 spans 14 amino acids. The V gene's germline CDR1 is SGHKS and CDR2 YYEKEE (reference sequence). The CDR3 bases are TGTGCCAGCAGCTTGCAGGGCTCTGGAAACACCATATATTTT. Protein product: CASSLQGSGNTIYF.

This chain connects TRBV4-1 to TRBJ2-5, with 9 positions matching TRBD1. The DNA matches TRBJ2-7 better at its end, which makes the J call doubtful. The CDR3 spans 16 residues. Germline values: CDR1 MGHRA, CDR2 YSYEKL. The CDR3 protein is CASSQTTGTGQNEQYF. The CDR3 nucleotides read TGCGCCAGCAGCCAAACAACCGGGACAGGGCAGAACGAGCAGTACTTC.

The J gene is TRBJ1-2, the V gene TRBV12-1. TRBV12-1 is described as a pseudogene. This CDR3 is built from 15 residues. The CDR3 DNA is TGTGCCAGCAGCTACGCGGGCGGGAGGTCGGGTGGCTACACCTTC. This gives the protein CASSYAGGRSGGYTF.

The chain carries TRBV5-6 and TRBJ2-7; a possible D gene is TRBD2 (6 bases). Trimming left V 3 bases short and J 3 bases short, with 13 bases between. This CDR3 has 14 residues. The germline V gene has CDR1 SGHDT and CDR2 YYEEEE. The CDR3 DNA is TGTGCCAGCAGCTGGGGGGTCAGCTACTACGAGCAGTACTTC. This sequence encodes CASSWGVSYYEQYF.

The chain links TRBV27 to TRBJ2-5; TRBD2 matches 11 bases. CDR3 length: 16 amino acids. Trimming cost V 5 bases and J 1 base; bases outside gene matches: 6. Per germline, CDR1 MNHEY and CDR2 SMNVEV (reference sequence). The CDR3 region has the DNA TGTGCCAGCAGTCCTCTAGCGGGGGGCTTCCAAGAGACCCAGTACTTC. This sequence encodes CASSPLAGGFQETQYF.